Sequencing of this TCR beta chain was carried out in a study of blood T cell repertoires in COVID-19. Participants spanned ages about 18 to 89 years and resided in roughly 26 US areas. Self-reported history from a screening survey and questionnaire set each donor's cohort. As handled by the study authors: Reference gene primer amplification in the assay estimated nucleated cell counts. Assay used: immunoSEQ multiplex PCR; TCRdb lists only in-frame clones, some missing. V and J calls and clone size follow that table, whereas D and trimming were derived from the DNA. The sample has about 170,000 clones; around three quarters are singletons. This TCR came from a woman in her 70s in a cohort exposed to, infected with or recovered from COVID-19 (not recorded which). The sequencing input was PBMCs or T cells enriched from blood (not recorded which).

CDR3 amino acids: CASSVWREEYNEQFF. DNA of the CDR3: TGTGCCAGCAGCGTCTGGCGGGAGGAGTACAATGAGCAGTTCTTC. The chain combines TRBV9 with TRBJ2-1; 8 bases match TRBD2. The CDR3 totals 15 residues. Germline lookup yields CDR1 SGDLS and CDR2 YYNGEE. V was clipped by 2 bases and J by 4 bases; unmatched bases: 5.